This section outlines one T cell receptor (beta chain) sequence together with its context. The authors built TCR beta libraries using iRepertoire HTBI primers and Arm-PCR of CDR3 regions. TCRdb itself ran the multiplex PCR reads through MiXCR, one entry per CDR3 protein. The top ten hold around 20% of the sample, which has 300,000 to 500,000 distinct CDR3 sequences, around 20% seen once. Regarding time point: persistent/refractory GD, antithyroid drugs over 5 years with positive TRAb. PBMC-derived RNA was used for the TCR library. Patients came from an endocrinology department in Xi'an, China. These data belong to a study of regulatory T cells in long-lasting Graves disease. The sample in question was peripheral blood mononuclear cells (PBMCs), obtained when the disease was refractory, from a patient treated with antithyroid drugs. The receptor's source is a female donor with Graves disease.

CDR3 coding DNA: TGTGCCAGCACCTTTAGCGGGAGAAAGGGAAATGAGCAGTTCTTC. This codes for CASTFSGRKGNEQFF. V gene TRBV27 combines with J gene TRBJ2-1; 9 nucleotides match TRBD2. With V trimmed by 7 bases and J by 7 bases, 11 bases remained unmatched. This CDR3 contains 15 residues. The germline V gene has CDR1 MNHEY and CDR2 SMNVEV (reference sequence).